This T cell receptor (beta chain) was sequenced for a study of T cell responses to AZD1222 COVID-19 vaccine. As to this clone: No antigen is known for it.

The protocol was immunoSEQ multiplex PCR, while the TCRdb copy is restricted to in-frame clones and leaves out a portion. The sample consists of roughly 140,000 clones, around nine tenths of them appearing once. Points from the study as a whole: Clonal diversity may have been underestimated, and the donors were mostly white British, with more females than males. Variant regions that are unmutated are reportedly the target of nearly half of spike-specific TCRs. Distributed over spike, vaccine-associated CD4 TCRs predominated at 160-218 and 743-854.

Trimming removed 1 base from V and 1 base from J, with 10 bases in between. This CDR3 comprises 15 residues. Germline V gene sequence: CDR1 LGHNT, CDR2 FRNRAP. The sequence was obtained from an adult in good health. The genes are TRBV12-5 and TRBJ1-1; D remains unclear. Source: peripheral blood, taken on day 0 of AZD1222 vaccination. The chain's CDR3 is CASGLEFRPNTEAFF. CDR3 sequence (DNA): TGTGCTAGTGGTTTGGAATTCAGGCCGAACACTGAAGCTTTCTTT.